One and the same sample provided the 22 T cell receptor beta chains below, sequenced in a study of blood T cell repertoires in COVID-19. Assay used: immunoSEQ multiplex PCR; TCRdb lists only in-frame clones, some missing. Of approximately 180,000 clones listed, 89% are singletons. Material: PBMCs or T cells enriched from blood (not recorded which). These receptors came from a woman aged 40 to 55 with acute COVID-19.

V gene TRBV2 combines with J gene TRBJ2-7, with 7 bases identical to TRBD2. CDR3 length: 13 amino acids. CDR1 SNHLY and CDR2 FYNNEI come from the germline V gene. Trimming cost V 5 bases and J 2 bases; bases outside gene matches: 3. The CDR3 DNA is TGTGCCAGCAGTCGGGACTACACCTACGAGCAGTACTTC. It yields the protein CASSRDYTYEQYF.

The chain joins TRBV3-1 (or the pseudogene TRBV3-2) to TRBJ2-7; 10 bases are a match to TRBD2. Germline loops: CDR1 LGHDT, CDR2 YNNKEL (reference sequence). The CDR3 runs 15 residues. V dropped 6 bases and J dropped 6; count of bases not matched to a gene: 11. The CDR3 region is CASSPDSSGSREQYF. In nucleotides, the CDR3 is TGTGCCAGCAGTCCGGACTCTAGCGGGAGTCGCGAGCAGTACTTC.

The chain is built from TRBV7-9 and TRBJ1-6; 7 bases are shared with TRBD1. The CDR3 consists of 15 residues. Germline V gene lookup returns CDR1 SEHNR and CDR2 FQNEAQ (reference sequence). V shed 5 bases, J shed 8 bases, and the junction held 9 bases outside the gene matches. The CDR3 spells CASSKRQGSDSPLHF. The DNA for the CDR3 is TGTGCCAGCAGCAAGAGACAGGGTTCGGATTCACCCCTCCACTTT.

The table lists this clone with a few counts. The CDR3 is CASSSRGRYYNSPLHF. The DNA for the CDR3 is TGTGCCAGCAGTTCCAGGGGACGGTACTATAATTCACCCCTCCACTTT. J is TRBJ1-6 and V is TRBV6-2 or TRBV6-3; D may be TRBD1 (6 bases). V was cut by 4 bases and J by 3 bases, with 13 bases left in between. This CDR3 is 16 amino acids long. CDR1 and CDR2 from the germline V gene are MNHEY and SVGEGT.

The chain joins TRBV7-8 to TRBJ2-2; 9 nucleotides match TRBD1. There are 20 residues in the CDR3. Per germline, CDR1 SGHVS and CDR2 FQNEAQ. V shed 6 bases and J 2 bases; nucleotides not matched to a gene: 19. CDR3 DNA sequence: TGTGCCAGCAGTTATATTATTACAGGGGGCATTCGGAAAAACACCGGGGAGCTGTTTTTT. Translated: CASSYIITGGIRKNTGELFF.

This clone was recorded once. In DNA, the CDR3 is TGTGCCAGCAGCGCTAGCGGCGGGGTCGAGGGCTACACCTTC. Translation gives CASSASGGVEGYTF. The chain combines TRBV7-6 with TRBJ1-2; D gene uncertain. V lost 5 bases and J lost 8, with 18 bases in between. Germline values: CDR1 SGHVS, CDR2 FNYEAQ. The CDR3 is 14 residues long.

The chain is built from TRBV30 and TRBJ1-1; D is unclear. Trimming stripped 3 bases from V and 3 bases from J, with 11 bases between. This CDR3 comprises 13 residues. Germline V CDR1 and CDR2: GTSNPN, SVGIG (reference sequence). DNA of the CDR3: TGTGCCTGGAGGGGTCGGAGGGACACTGAAGCTTTCTTT. Translating gives CAWRGRRDTEAFF.

The chain is built from TRBV2 and TRBJ2-1, with a tentative D call TRBD2 (6 bases). With 7 bases removed from V and 6 bases from J, the gap between germline ends came to 28 bases. Germline lookup yields CDR1 SNHLY and CDR2 FYNNEI. CDR3 length equals 18 residues. CDR3 amino acids: CASNSGGGRSTGGNEQFF. In DNA form, the CDR3 reads TGTGCCAGCAATAGCGGTGGGGGAAGGTCCACCGGGGGCAATGAGCAGTTCTTC. Drawing the rest from reference TRBV2 and TRBJ2-1, the complete variable domain is EPEVTQTPSHQVTQMGQEVILRCVPISNHLYFYWYRQILGQKVEFLVSFYNNEISEKSEIFDDQFSVERPDGSNFTLKIRSTKLEDSAMYFCASNSGGGRSTGGNEQFFGPGTRLTVL.

The chain uses TRBV7-2 and TRBJ2-1; 7 positions match TRBD1. CDR3 size: 17 residues. Germline lookup yields CDR1 SGHTA and CDR2 FQGNSA. V shed 5 bases and J 3 bases; nucleotides not matched to a gene: 13. The CDR3 reads CASSSPLTGTDYNEQFF. CDR3 DNA: TGTGCCAGCAGCAGCCCCCTTACCGGGACAGACTACAATGAGCAGTTCTTC. Using reference TRBV7-2 and TRBJ2-1 for the parts outside the CDR3, the full variable domain is GAGVSQSPSNKVTEKGKDVELRCDPISGHTALYWYRQSLGQGLEFLIYFQGNSAPDKSGLPSDRFSAERTGGSVSTLTIQRTQQEDSAVYLCASSSPLTGTDYNEQFFGPGTRLTVL.

The chain employs TRBV18 and TRBJ2-7, with D tentatively TRBD1 (6 bases). From germline, CDR1 is KGHSH and CDR2 LQKENI. V dropped 0 bases and J dropped 6 bases, with 15 bases sitting between them. CDR3 length: 15 residues. CDR3 coding DNA: TGTGCCAGCTCACCACCGCCGACAGGAGGAGGCGAGCAGTACTTC. Translating gives CASSPPPTGGGEQYF.

The chain uses TRBV7-2 and TRBJ1-1, with unresolved D. Trimming removed 5 bases at V and 4 bases at J, with 14 bases between. The CDR3 runs 14 residues. Germline assignment: CDR1 SGHTA and CDR2 FQGNSA. The CDR3 reads CASSPRRAATEAFF. Written as DNA, the CDR3 is TGTGCCAGCAGCCCAAGGAGGGCGGCCACTGAAGCTTTCTTT. The entire variable domain, with the rest obtained from reference TRBV7-2 and TRBJ1-1, is as follows: GAGVSQSPSNKVTEKGKDVELRCDPISGHTALYWYRQSLGQGLEFLIYFQGNSAPDKSGLPSDRFSAERTGGSVSTLTIQRTQQEDSAVYLCASSPRRAATEAFFGQGTRLTVV.

This clone has only a few counts. The chain carries TRBV5-6 and TRBJ2-7, with 10 bases aligning to TRBD2. J lost 3 bases, V lost 1 base, and 1 base had no gene match. The CDR3 has 14 residues. The V gene's germline CDR1 is SGHDT and CDR2 YYEEEE. CDR3 DNA sequence: TGTGCCAGCAGCTTGACTAGCGGGAACTACGAGCAGTACTTC. This encodes CASSLTSGNYEQYF.

The chain combines TRBV11-2 with TRBJ2-7, with TRBD2 matching 9 bases. With 4 bases clipped from V and 7 bases from J, the junction kept 8 bases outside the gene matches. CDR3 size: 14 residues. Germline CDR1 is SGHAT and CDR2 is FQNNGV. The CDR3 is CASSYSGSKSEQYF. The CDR3 nucleotides read TGTGCCAGCAGCTATAGCGGGAGTAAGTCGGAGCAGTACTTC. Full variable domain (outside the CDR3, taken from reference TRBV11-2 and TRBJ2-7): EAGVAQSPRYKIIEKRQSVAFWCNPISGHATLYWYQQILGQGPKLLIQFQNNGVVDDSQLPKDRFSAERLKGVDSTLKIQPAKLEDSAVYLCASSYSGSKSEQYFGPGTRLTVT.

The chain uses TRBV7-6 and TRBJ2-2; perhaps TRBD2 as D (6 bases). The V gene lost 3 bases and the J gene lost 4 bases, with 12 bases spanning the gap. CDR1 and CDR2 from the germline V gene are SGHVS and FNYEAQ. The CDR3 length is 15 residues. This chain's CDR3 is CASSFFPGSTGELFF. CDR3 in DNA: TGTGCCAGCAGCTTTTTTCCCGGGAGCACCGGGGAGCTGTTTTTT.

This sequence joins TRBV5-1 and TRBJ2-3; no clear D. This CDR3 region has 14 residues. CDR1 is SGHRS and CDR2 is YFSETQ in the germline V gene. The V gene lost 2 bases and the J gene lost 2 bases, with 9 bases spanning the gap. CDR3 in amino acids: CASSLLLSTDTQYF. The CDR3 nucleotides read TGCGCCAGCAGCTTACTGCTATCCACAGATACGCAGTATTTT.

CDR3 DNA: TGTGCCAGCAGCGCCGGACAGGGGGGGCAAGAGACCCAGTACTTC. Amino acid sequence: CASSAGQGGQETQYF. The chain is built from TRBV9 and TRBJ2-5; TRBD1 aligns across 10 bases. Germline trimming cut 3 bases from V and 2 bases from J; bases unmatched to any gene: 4. This CDR3 has 15 amino acids. In germline, CDR1 is SGDLS, CDR2 YYNGEE. Variable domain in full (rest from reference TRBV9 and TRBJ2-5): DSGVTQTPKHLITATGQRVTLRCSPRSGDLSVYWYQQSLDQGLQFLIQYYNGEERAKGNILERFSAQQFPDLHSELNLSSLELGDSALYFCASSAGQGGQETQYFGPGTRLLVL.

This clone appeared a single time. The rearrangement links TRBV3-1 (or the pseudogene TRBV3-2) to TRBJ2-7; 9 bases line up with TRBD1. The CDR3 length is 14 residues. J was trimmed by 4 bases and V by 3 bases; bases with no gene match: 4. CDR1 is LGHDT and CDR2 is YNNKEL in the germline V gene (reference sequence). The CDR3, as DNA: TGTGCCAGCAGCCACGGGACAGGGCCATACGAGCAGTACTTC. This codes for CASSHGTGPYEQYF.

V usage is TRBV29-1 and J usage is TRBJ2-3, with D hard to call. CDR1 and CDR2 from the germline V gene are SQVTM and ANQGSEA. The CDR3 contains 11 residues. V dropped 5 bases and J dropped 8 bases, with 11 bases sitting between them. In nucleotides, the CDR3 is TGCAGCGTTACCGGAGAAGGTACGCAGTATTTT. As protein: CSVTGEGTQYF.

The J gene is TRBJ2-5, the V gene TRBV9; TRBD2 matches at 9 bases. Looked up from germline, CDR1 is SGDLS and CDR2 is YYNGEE. This CDR3 contains 14 residues. V was pared by 3 bases and J by 6 bases, with 6 bases of the junction left unmatched. CDR3 amino acids: CASSGAGGQKTQYF. The CDR3 nucleotides are TGTGCCAGCAGCGGGGCGGGGGGGCAGAAGACCCAGTACTTC.

This chain uses TRBV11-2 with TRBJ2-3; perhaps TRBD2 as D (7 bases). This CDR3 spans 16 amino acids. Trimming stripped 3 bases from V and 1 base from J, with 14 bases between. Germline CDR1 is SGHAT and CDR2 is FQNNGV. This CDR3 reads CASSFFQGRGTDTQYF. DNA of the CDR3: TGTGCCAGCAGCTTTTTCCAGGGGAGGGGCACAGATACGCAGTATTTT. Drawing the rest from reference TRBV11-2 and TRBJ2-3, the complete variable domain is EAGVAQSPRYKIIEKRQSVAFWCNPISGHATLYWYQQILGQGPKLLIQFQNNGVVDDSQLPKDRFSAERLKGVDSTLKIQPAKLEDSAVYLCASSFFQGRGTDTQYFGPGTRLTVL.

The V call is TRBV4-2, the J call TRBJ1-2; 10 bases fit TRBD1. With 4 bases clipped from V and 4 bases from J, the junction kept 12 bases outside the gene matches. The CDR3 is 17 amino acids. Germline V CDR1 and CDR2: LGHNA, YNFKEQ. CDR3 residues: CASSPEDRGRKGYGYTF. The CDR3 region has the DNA TGTGCCAGCAGCCCAGAAGACAGGGGGCGTAAAGGCTATGGCTACACCTTC.

This clone was detected ten times or more. This rearrangement joins TRBV20-1 to TRBJ2-5; TRBD1 might be the D (5 bases). Trimming pared 3 bases from V and 2 bases from J, leaving 16 bases between. The CDR3 totals 15 residues. From germline, CDR1 is DFQATT and CDR2 SNEGSKA (reference sequence). The CDR3 DNA follows: TGCAGTGCTAGTAAGGGGAAGGCTGATCAAGAGACCCAGTACTTC. This encodes CSASKGKADQETQYF.